The 31 T cell receptor beta chains below come from one sample, sequenced in a study of blood T cells in healthy people across ages. A second PCR of 7 to 11 cycles used a sample-barcoded 5' primer and a J-beta primer mix. TCRdb reprocessed the 5' RACE reads with MiXCR, giving one entry per CDR3 protein. The sample holds 750,000 to 950,000 distinct CDR3 sequences, around half seen once. What was sequenced was blood. The receptor source for this set is a man older than 75 in good health.

The chain employs TRBV6-5 and TRBJ2-4; 9 bases fit TRBD2. Gene TRBJ2-7 matches the end of the DNA better, so the J call may be wrong. Germline V lookup: CDR1 MNHEY, CDR2 SVGAGI. The CDR3 spans 17 residues. CDR3 coding DNA: TGTGCCAGCAGTTACGGCGGGAGGGCAGGCGGGACCTACGAGCAGTACTTC. This gives the protein CASSYGGRAGGTYEQYF.

The chain employs TRBV7-9 and TRBJ2-3; TRBD2 matches 9 bases. J gave up 14 bases and V 5 bases, and 17 bases lay outside the gene matches. The CDR3 extends over 15 amino acids. Looked up from germline, CDR1 is SEHNR and CDR2 is FQNEAQ (reference sequence). The CDR3 protein is CASSAVAGEHRYAYF. Here the CDR3 DNA reads TGTGCCAGCAGCGCAGTAGCGGGAGAGCACAGATACGCGTATTTT.

The chain combines TRBV29-1 with TRBJ2-5, with 10 bases matching TRBD2. Germline V gives CDR1 SQVTM, CDR2 ANQGSEA. The V segment lost 6 bases and the J segment 2 bases; nucleotides outside the gene matches: 6. The CDR3 runs to 14 residues. The DNA of the CDR3 is TGCAGCGTGTTTAGCGGGAGGCCTCAAGAGACCCAGTACTTC. Protein: CSVFSGRPQETQYF.

Written as DNA, the CDR3 is TGTGCCAGCAGCTCGCTCTTCGGGAGCTCCTACAATGAGCAGTACTTC. As protein: CASSSLFGSSYNEQYF. The rearrangement joins TRBV11-2 to TRBJ2-1; a possible D gene is TRBD2 (6 bases). The better agreement between TRBJ2-7 and the DNA end casts doubt on the J call. Germline-derived CDR1 and CDR2 are SGHAT and FQNNGV. The CDR3 contains 16 residues.

Turning to this clonotype: The junction departs from germline at one end; a sequencing error may be responsible. The rearrangement uses TRBV7-2 and TRBJ1-1; no reliable D call. This CDR3 has 12 amino acids. Germline assignment: CDR1 SGHTA and CDR2 FQGNSA. This CDR3 reads CAGSWRLGEAFF. The CDR3 DNA sequence: TGTGCCGGCAGCTGGAGACTAGGGGAAGCTTTCTTT.

This clonotype has only a few counts. The rearrangement joins TRBV7-2 to TRBJ1-2, with D possibly TRBD1 on 6 matching bases. The V gene lost 2 bases and the J gene lost 7 bases, with 20 bases spanning the gap. This CDR3 region has 16 residues. Germline CDR1 and CDR2: SGHTA and FQGNSA. CDR3: CASSLRPPLQGGGYTF. The CDR3 coding sequence is TGTGCCAGCAGCTTAAGACCCCCTTTACAGGGTGGTGGCTACACCTTC. The full variable domain, its missing parts supplied by reference TRBV7-2 and TRBJ1-2, is GAGVSQSPSNKVTEKGKDVELRCDPISGHTALYWYRQSLGQGLEFLIYFQGNSAPDKSGLPSDRFSAERTGGSVSTLTIQRTQQEDSAVYLCASSLRPPLQGGGYTFGSGTRLTVV.

The chain is built from TRBV3-1 and TRBJ2-7; 11 nucleotides agree with TRBD2. The V and J ends lost 6 bases and 3 bases, in that order; junction bases with no gene match: 4. This CDR3 spans 14 amino acids. Germline CDR1 LGHDT, CDR2 YNNKEL (reference sequence). The CDR3 here is CASRSSGRIYEQYF. In DNA form, the CDR3 reads TGTGCCAGCAGGTCTAGCGGGAGGATCTACGAGCAGTACTTC.

The chain has TRBV7-9 and TRBJ1-6, with no clear D. This CDR3 is 14 amino acids long. The germline CDR1 and CDR2 sequences are SEHNR and FQNEAQ (reference sequence). V was cut by 2 bases and J by 4 bases, with 6 bases left in between. CDR3 loop: CASSLRQYNSPLHF. In DNA, the CDR3 is TGTGCCAGCAGCTTAAGGCAGTATAATTCACCCCTCCACTTT.

This clonotype was seen more than once but under ten times. V is TRBV29-1 and J is TRBJ2-7; no reliable D call. V gave up 6 bases and J gave up 7 bases, with 19 bases separating them. This CDR3 region has 13 residues. CDR1 and CDR2 from the germline V gene are SQVTM and ANQGSEA. CDR3 sequence (DNA): TGCAGCGTGGCTGACATGGTCGACTTTGAGCAGTACTTC. It specifies CSVADMVDFEQYF.

In this sample, this clonotype turned up a few times. The rearrangement uses TRBV7-9 and TRBJ2-1, with 7 bases identical to TRBD1. Unmatched junction bases numbered 7, after V lost 1 base and J lost 13 bases. The CDR3 runs 13 residues. The germline V gene has CDR1 SEHNR and CDR2 FQNEAQ (reference sequence). CDR3 sequence: CASSLGQGSIQFF. CDR3 coding DNA: TGTGCCAGCAGCTTAGGACAGGGCAGTATCCAGTTCTTC.

This chain's CDR3 is CASTTTGLDYNEQFF. CDR3 DNA: TGTGCCAGCACTACCACTGGACTCGACTACAATGAGCAGTTCTTC. The chain uses TRBV12-3 or TRBV12-4 and TRBJ2-1; a weak D match, TRBD2 (5 bases). The CDR3 is 15 amino acids. Trimming shortened V by 7 bases and J by 3 bases, and 16 bases separated the two germline ends.

The CDR3 DNA reads as TGTGCCAGCAGCCCTAGGACTAGCGGGACTCACAATGAGCAGTTCTTC. It codes for CASSPRTSGTHNEQFF. This rearrangement joins TRBV7-2 to TRBJ2-1; 12 bases are a match to TRBD2. Germline V gene data show CDR1 as SGHTA and CDR2 as FQGNSA. J was trimmed by 5 bases and V by 5 bases; bases with no gene match: 7. This CDR3 spans 16 amino acids. Using reference TRBV7-2 and TRBJ2-1 for the parts outside the CDR3, the full variable domain is GAGVSQSPSNKVTEKGKDVELRCDPISGHTALYWYRQSLGQGLEFLIYFQGNSAPDKSGLPSDRFSAERTGGSVSTLTIQRTQQEDSAVYLCASSPRTSGTHNEQFFGPGTRLTVL.

J is TRBJ2-5 and V is TRBV6-2 or TRBV6-3; TRBD1 aligns across 9 bases. V lost 4 bases to trimming and J lost 1 base; unmatched junction nucleotides: 10. Germline V gene data show CDR1 as MNHEY and CDR2 as SVGEGT. This CDR3 contains 17 residues. CDR3 sequence: CASSSWTGVNFQETQYF. The CDR3 DNA is TGTGCCAGCAGTTCGTGGACAGGGGTAAACTTCCAAGAGACCCAGTACTTC.

J is TRBJ2-3 and V is TRBV27; D is uncertain. Germline V lookup: CDR1 MNHEY, CDR2 SMNVEV (reference sequence). The CDR3 consists of 17 residues. Trimming removed 5 bases at V and 1 base at J, with 19 bases between. The CDR3 loop reads CASSPPPSRTRTDTQYF. The CDR3 DNA reads as TGTGCCAGCAGTCCGCCCCCCTCACGCACTCGCACAGATACGCAGTATTTT.

The chain has TRBV30 and TRBJ2-5; D is undetermined. Trimming pared 0 bases from V and 4 bases from J, leaving 15 bases between. Germline V gives CDR1 GTSNPN, CDR2 SVGIG (reference sequence). This CDR3 is 15 amino acids long. CDR3 sequence: CAWSVIAGPLETQYF. In nucleotides, the CDR3 is TGTGCCTGGAGTGTCATCGCCGGGCCACTAGAGACCCAGTACTTC. The complete variable domain, with remaining parts taken from reference TRBV30 and TRBJ2-5, reads SQTIHQWPATLVQPVGSPLSLECTVEGTSNPNLYWYRQAAGRGLQLLFYSVGIGQISSEVPQNLSASRPQDRQFILSSKKLLLSDSGFYLCAWSVIAGPLETQYFGPGTRLLVL.

The chain combines TRBV6-1 with TRBJ1-1, with D possibly being TRBD1 (5 bases). The CDR3 has 16 residues. V was clipped by 4 bases and J by 1 base, with 16 bases between them. CDR1 MNHNS and CDR2 SASEGT come from the germline V gene. The DNA for the CDR3 is TGTGCCAGCAGTGGATGGGACGCCCCGCGGAACACTGAAGCTTTCTTT. Residues: CASSGWDAPRNTEAFF.

The chain links TRBV29-1 to TRBJ1-2; D perhaps matches TRBD1 (6 bases). Germline CDR1 reads SQVTM; CDR2 reads ANQGSEA. CDR3 size: 11 residues. V lost 7 bases to trimming and J lost 8 bases, with 14 bases between them. CDR3: CSGTGSEGYTF. The CDR3 region has the DNA TGCAGCGGCACAGGGAGTGAGGGCTACACCTTC.

This clonotype was detected only once. This chain links TRBV20-1 with TRBJ2-1; TRBD2 matches at 8 bases. The CDR3 covers 14 residues. The germline V gene encodes CDR1 DFQATT and CDR2 SNEGSKA (reference sequence). Germline trimming cut 6 bases from V and 1 base from J; bases unmatched to any gene: 5. CDR3 bases: TGCAGTGCACCCTCGGGGGGGTCCTACAATGAGCAGTTCTTC. Protein: CSAPSGGSYNEQFF.

This chain connects TRBV6-1 to TRBJ2-6; TRBD1 or TRBD2 may be the D gene (5 bases each). V dropped 7 bases and J dropped 0 bases, with 19 bases sitting between them. Germline CDR1 is MNHNS and CDR2 is SASEGT. CDR3 length: 18 residues. CDR3 protein: CASTRSGTADSGANVLTF. CDR3 sequence (DNA): TGTGCCAGCACACGCTCCGGGACGGCCGACTCTGGGGCCAACGTCCTGACTTTC.

V usage is TRBV4-1 and J usage is TRBJ1-5; D possibly corresponds to TRBD1 (5 bases). Germline V gene lookup returns CDR1 MGHRA and CDR2 YSYEKL. The CDR3 is made up of 16 amino acids. Trimming took 1 base from V and 1 from J, leaving 11 bases between them. The CDR3 reads CASSQGVGRSNQPQHF. The CDR3 DNA reads as TGCGCCAGCAGCCAAGGAGTGGGACGGAGCAATCAGCCCCAGCATTTT.

This chain uses TRBV7-2 with TRBJ2-7, with a weak D call TRBD2 (7 bases). The V gene's germline CDR1 is SGHTA and CDR2 FQGNSA. CDR3 length: 15 amino acids. Deletions cut 5 bases from V and 7 bases from J, with 21 bases between. The CDR3 loop is CASSLAGADYNEQYF. CDR3 nucleotides: TGTGCCAGCAGCCTCGCGGGGGCGGACTACAATGAGCAGTACTTC.

This chain uses TRBV9 with TRBJ2-2; possible D gene TRBD2, 6 bases. This CDR3 is built from 15 residues. Trimming took off 3 bases at V and 2 bases at J, with 11 bases between the two ends. Germline V gene data show CDR1 as SGDLS and CDR2 as YYNGEE. CDR3 in amino acids: CASSAGTPNTGELFF. The CDR3 nucleotides read TGTGCCAGCAGCGCCGGGACTCCTAACACCGGGGAGCTGTTTTTT.

This sequence joins TRBV10-1 and TRBJ2-5; D not certain. Between the trimmed V and J ends, which lost 8 bases and 1 base, there was a span of 8 bases. This CDR3 is built from 12 residues. CDR1 and CDR2 (germline): WNHNN, SYGVQD (reference sequence). CDR3 in amino acids: CASSTTQETQYF. CDR3 in DNA: TGCGCCAGCTCAACTACCCAAGAGACCCAGTACTTC.

This sequence joins TRBV7-3 and TRBJ1-6; TRBD1 is a possible D gene (5 bases). V dropped 5 bases and J dropped 10 bases, with 12 bases sitting between them. Germline CDR1 and CDR2: SGHTA and FQGTGA. The CDR3 consists of 13 residues. CDR3 in DNA: TGTGCCAGCAGCGCCTCGGGGGGGTCACCCCTCCACTTT. It is translated as CASSASGGSPLHF.

This clonotype was seen at least ten times. J is TRBJ1-2 and V is TRBV5-1; no clear D. Germline CDR1 SGHRS, CDR2 YFSETQ. The CDR3 loop spans 15 amino acids. Trimming cost V 3 bases and J 6 bases, with 18 bases left between them. CDR3 residues: CASSSAGRPADGYTF. CDR3 DNA sequence: TGCGCCAGCAGCTCGGCGGGCCGTCCCGCAGATGGCTACACCTTC.

This clonotype was seen more than once but under ten times. The chain recombines TRBV24-1 with TRBJ2-1; D remains unclear. Per germline, CDR1 KGHDR and CDR2 SFDVKD. The V gene lost 3 bases and the J gene lost 10 bases, with 15 bases spanning the gap. The CDR3 has 14 amino acids. The CDR3 loop reads CATSDLNRPGEQFF. CDR3 nucleotides: TGTGCCACCAGTGATCTGAATAGACCCGGCGAGCAGTTCTTC.

This clonotype was detected ten times or more. This rearrangement joins TRBV10-3 to TRBJ1-5; weak D call: TRBD1 (5 bases). V lost 2 bases and J 2 bases, leaving 19 bases between the germline ends. From germline, CDR1 is ENHRY and CDR2 SYGVKD. The CDR3 is made up of 18 amino acids. The CDR3 DNA reads TGTGCCATCAGTGAGCGTTTAGTGGTGGGGGAGGGCAATCAGCCCCAGCATTTT. It is translated as CAISERLVVGEGNQPQHF.

V and J are TRBV4-1 and TRBJ2-1; 8 positions agree with TRBD2. V lost 3 bases, J lost 10 bases, and 14 bases stayed unmatched. Germline V CDR1 and CDR2: MGHRA, YSYEKL. The CDR3 has 16 amino acids. The CDR3 reads CASSHPGLAPEREQFF. The CDR3 bases are TGCGCCAGCAGCCATCCCGGACTAGCCCCCGAGCGCGAGCAGTTCTTC.

This clonotype appeared once. V usage is TRBV5-5 and J usage is TRBJ2-7; 7 positions agree with TRBD1. The germline gives CDR1 SGHKS, CDR2 YYEKEE (reference sequence). The V and J ends lost 4 bases and 7 bases, in that order; junction bases with no gene match: 11. There are 14 residues in the CDR3. The CDR3 DNA sequence: TGTGCCAGCAGCCTAACACCGGGACAGTCGGAGCAGTACTTC. Encoded protein: CASSLTPGQSEQYF. Full variable domain (outside the CDR3, taken from reference TRBV5-5 and TRBJ2-7): DAGVTQSPTHLIKTRGQQVTLRCSPISGHKSVSWYQQVLGQGPQFIFQYYEKEERGRGNFPDRFSARQFPNYSSELNVNALLLGDSALYLCASSLTPGQSEQYFGPGTRLTVT.

V and J are TRBV4-2 and TRBJ2-1; TRBD1 agrees at 8 bases. The J segment lost 5 bases and the V segment lost 4 bases, leaving 7 bases of the junction unmatched. The CDR3 extends over 15 amino acids. Germline V lookup: CDR1 LGHNA, CDR2 YNFKEQ. CDR3: CASSPRTGSHNEQFF. In nucleotides, the CDR3 is TGTGCCAGCAGCCCCAGGACAGGGTCCCACAATGAGCAGTTCTTC.

V and J are TRBV6-5 and TRBJ2-5; D remains ambiguous. Trimming left V 0 bases short and J 3 bases short, with 11 bases between. The germline gives CDR1 MNHEY, CDR2 SVGAGI. The CDR3 is 15 residues long. The DNA for the CDR3 is TGTGCCAGCAGTTACTCCGGGTTACAGAAAGAGACCCAGTACTTC. Translating gives CASSYSGLQKETQYF.